The rows below give T cell receptor beta chains drawn from one sample of a study of PD-L1 blockade in urothelial cancer. Produced via immunoSEQ multiplex PCR; TCRdb's table is partial and in-frame only. Of under 35,000 clones in the sample, around 87% were seen once. Sequenced here: PBMCs, sampled around atezolizumab (anti-PD-L1) treatment. The origin of the receptors is a middle-aged man with urothelial cancer. Each CDR3 is given with its conserved first and last residue. The D gene is left open where the match is weak. Some rows have no size entry. The others give once, few or many, or a class for an expanded clone.

>-|-|TRBJ2-3|TRBV5-6
TGTGCCAGCAGCTTGGGATCGGGAGATACGCAGTATTTT
CASSLGSGDTQYF
>TRBD1|-|TRBJ2-2|TRBV11-3
TGTGCCAGCAGTTCCGGGACAGGGGGCGCGGGCGGGGAGCTGTTTTTT
CASSSGTGGAGGELFF
>-|-|TRBJ2-2|TRBV7-7
TGTGCCAGCAGCTCCGGACAAAACACCGGGGAGCTGTTTTTT
CASSSGQNTGELFF
>-|-|TRBJ2-7|TRBV10-3
TGTGCCATCAGTGAGTCTAGCCGAAGCTGGGAGCAGTACTTC
CAISESSRSWEQYF
>-|few|TRBJ1-2|TRBV19
TGTGCCAGTAGTCTTCCCGGGACAAAGAGTAACTATGGCTACACCTTC
CASSLPGTKSNYGYTF
>TRBD2|-|TRBJ2-1|TRBV11-2
TGTGCCAGCAGCTCCCGACTAGCGGGAGGAGGCAATGAGCAGTTCTTC
CASSSRLAGGGNEQFF
>-|-|TRBJ2-7|TRBV5-1
TGCGCCAGCAGCTTGGCCAGTGTGGCGGGGGCTACCTACGAGCAGTACTTC
CASSLASVAGATYEQYF
>-|-|TRBJ2-7|TRBV18
TGTGCCAGCCGGGTTGACGGCACCTACGAGCAGTACTTC
CASRVDGTYEQYF
>-|-|TRBJ2-7|TRBV7-3
TGTGCCAGCAGCCTCTCTGGGGGCGAGACCTACGAGCAGTACTTC
CASSLSGGETYEQYF
>-|-|TRBJ2-7|TRBV9
TGTGCCAGCAGCTTAGGGGACAATCCCCTCTACGAGCAGTACTTC
CASSLGDNPLYEQYF
>TRBD2|-|TRBJ2-7|TRBV5-4
TGTGCCACCCGAGCGGGGGGCTCCTACGAGCAGTACTTC
CATRAGGSYEQYF
>-|-|TRBJ1-4|TRBV4-3
TGCGCCAGCAGCCAAGTCCGGACTGGGTTAACAACTAATGAAAAACTGTTTTTT
CASSQVRTGLTTNEKLFF
>-|-|TRBJ1-1|TRBV5-4
TGTGCCAGCAGCTTGCCCGTGGGGGCGCAAACTGAAGCTTTCTTT
CASSLPVGAQTEAFF
>-|-|TRBJ2-2|TRBV4-1
TGCGCCAGCAGCCAGCGGGAAGGGACCGGGGAGCTGTTTTTT
CASSQREGTGELFF